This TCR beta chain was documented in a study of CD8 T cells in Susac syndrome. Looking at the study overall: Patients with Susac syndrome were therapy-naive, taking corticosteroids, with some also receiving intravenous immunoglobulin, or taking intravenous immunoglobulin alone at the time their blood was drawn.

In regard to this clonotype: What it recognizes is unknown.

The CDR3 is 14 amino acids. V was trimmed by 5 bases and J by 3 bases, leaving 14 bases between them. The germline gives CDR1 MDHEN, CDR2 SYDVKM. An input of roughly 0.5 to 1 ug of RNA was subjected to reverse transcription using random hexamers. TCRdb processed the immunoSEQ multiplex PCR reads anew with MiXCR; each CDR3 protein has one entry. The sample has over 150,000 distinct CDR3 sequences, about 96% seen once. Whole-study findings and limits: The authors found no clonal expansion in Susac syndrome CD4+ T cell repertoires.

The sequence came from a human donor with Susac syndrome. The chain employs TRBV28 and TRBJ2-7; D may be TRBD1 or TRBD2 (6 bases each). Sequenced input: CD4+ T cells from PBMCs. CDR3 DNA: TGTGCCAGCAGTCCCCCCGGGGGCAGCTACGAGCAGTACTTC. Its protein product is CASSPPGGSYEQYF.